This T cell receptor beta chain is drawn from a study of radiotherapy plus CTLA-4 blockade in lung cancer. For the study at large: Among patients, 15% to 20% showed objective responses, and roughly 30% had disease control.

CDR3 length equals 13 residues. The V gene's germline CDR1 is SGHDN and CDR2 FVKESK. V lost 6 bases to trimming and J lost 4 bases, with 12 bases between them. For this clone: Its specificity is not known.

Chemo-refractory metastatic non-small-cell lung cancer patients underwent focal radiation alongside CTLA-4 blockade with ipilimumab. The protocol was immunoSEQ multiplex PCR, while the TCRdb copy is restricted to in-frame clones and leaves out a portion. The table has around 120,000 clones, roughly 74% seen once. General study findings and limits: Increased serum interferon-beta after radiation also reportedly predicted response strongly. Tumor-origin TCR clones grew in blood after radiotherapy plus ipilimumab.

The sample consisted of peripheral blood, taken from a patient treated with radiotherapy plus ipilimumab. The genes are TRBV14 and TRBJ1-2; D gene unclear. This clonotype was sampled from a human donor with non-small cell lung cancer who had a partial response to radiotherapy plus ipilimumab. CDR3 loop: CASSTGRSYGYTF. CDR3 in DNA: TGTGCCAGCAGTACCGGGAGGTCCTATGGCTACACCTTC. The whole variable domain, filled in from reference TRBV14 and TRBJ1-2, reads EAGVTQFPSHSVIEKGQTVTLRCDPISGHDNLYWYRRVMGKEIKFLLHFVKESKQDESGMPNNRFLAERTGGTYSTLKVQPAELEDSGVYFCASSTGRSYGYTFGSGTRLTVV.